Sequencing of this TCR beta chain was carried out in a study of blood T cells in healthy people across ages. The CDR3 is 14 amino acids. V was clipped by 8 bases and J by 0 bases, with 11 bases between them. The germline gives CDR1 SGHAT, CDR2 FQNNGV. Study outcomes and limitations: A roughly linear fall in TCR beta diversity per million T cells was seen with increasing age.

The use of a sample-barcoded 5' primer and a J-beta primer mix characterized a second PCR of about 6 to 11 cycles. Each cDNA molecule was tagged by a template-switch adaptor with 12 random nucleotides. TCRdb analysed the 5' RACE reads with MiXCR anew, one entry per CDR3 protein. The table has some 710,000 distinct CDR3 sequences, about 24% seen once; the top ten hold approximately 20%. Note on this clonotype: The target antigen is unknown.

Staff drew 8 to 10 milliliters of peripheral blood from each donor. Per-sample yields of isolated PBMCs were at least 6.5 million. The gene calls are TRBV11-2 and TRBJ2-1; D is uncertain. Sequencing input: blood. The TCR comes from a man between 65 and 85 years old in good health. The CDR3 DNA reads as TGTGCCAGCGGCCCCCCGCACTCCTACAATGAGCAGTTCTTC. Protein product: CASGPPHSYNEQFF.